These 23 T cell receptor beta chains were sequenced from one sample in a study of T cells in localized non-small cell lung cancer. The repertoire was sequenced with immunoSEQ multiplex PCR; TCRdb's copy has only in-frame clones and lacks some. The table records some 15,000 clones, 82% of them present only once. The input for sequencing was peripheral blood, taken before any cancer treatment. The receptors were gathered from a male donor aged 60 or over with stage I lung adenocarcinoma.

In this sample, this clone turned up once. The V and J genes are TRBV18 and TRBJ2-7; no definite D call. The germline V gene has CDR1 KGHSH and CDR2 LQKENI. The V end was cut by 7 bases, the J end by 2 bases, with 12 bases between. The CDR3 runs 13 residues. CDR3 bases: TGTGCCAGCTTTGAGGTGGGGACCTACGAGCAGTACTTC. Translation: CASFEVGTYEQYF.

In DNA, the CDR3 is TGTGCCAGCAGCTTAGAAGGGAGGGCCAATAATGAGCAGTACTTC. Amino acids: CASSLEGRANNEQYF. The chain combines TRBV7-2 with TRBJ2-7, with 7 bases matching TRBD2. This CDR3 has 15 residues. The germline V gene has CDR1 SGHTA and CDR2 FQGNSA. J was trimmed by 7 bases and V by 1 base; bases with no gene match: 10.

V is TRBV7-6 and J is TRBJ2-3; unclear D gene. CDR1 SGHVS and CDR2 FNYEAQ come from the germline V gene. Between the trimmed V and J ends, which lost 0 bases and 4 bases, there was a span of 8 bases. This CDR3 spans 14 amino acids. In DNA form, the CDR3 reads TGTGCCAGCAGCTTAGCCCTAGGCCCAGATACGCAGTATTTT. It specifies CASSLALGPDTQYF.

The CDR3 DNA follows: TGTGCCAGCACAACACTCAGGGGGCGAAATACTGAAGCTTTCTTT. Protein product: CASTTLRGRNTEAFF. This chain uses TRBV6-5 with TRBJ1-1; TRBD1 agrees at 8 bases. Germline CDR1 reads MNHEY; CDR2 reads SVGAGI. The length of the CDR3 is 15 residues. Trimming took 7 bases from V and 5 from J; bases not matched to a gene: 12.

The chain carries TRBV30 and TRBJ1-3, with TRBD1 matching 8 bases. The ends lost 3 bases at V and 0 bases at J; junction bases unmatched: 7. Germline V lookup: CDR1 GTSNPN, CDR2 SVGIG (reference sequence). The CDR3 sequence is 16 residues long. In DNA form, the CDR3 reads TGTGCCTGGAGGCCTCTGGGACAGGACTCTGGAAACACCATATATTTT. This codes for CAWRPLGQDSGNTIYF.

The chain links TRBV28 to TRBJ2-7, with D uncertain. Germline V gene lookup returns CDR1 MDHEN and CDR2 SYDVKM. Trimming stripped 1 base from V and 4 bases from J, with 5 bases between. CDR3 length: 12 residues. The CDR3 reads CASSLFQYEQYF. The CDR3 region has the DNA TGTGCCAGCAGTTTATTCCAGTACGAGCAGTACTTC.

The gene calls are TRBV14 and TRBJ2-6; TRBD1 is a possible D gene (6 bases). Germline lookup yields CDR1 SGHDN and CDR2 FVKESK. The CDR3 contains 17 residues. Trimming cost V 3 bases and J 3 bases, with 15 bases left between them. The CDR3 DNA sequence: TGTGCCAGCAGCCACCTACAGGGATGGTTTGGGGCCAACGTCCTGACTTTC. It encodes CASSHLQGWFGANVLTF. The variable domain in full, with the rest retrieved from reference TRBV14 and TRBJ2-6, is EAGVTQFPSHSVIEKGQTVTLRCDPISGHDNLYWYRRVMGKEIKFLLHFVKESKQDESGMPNNRFLAERTGGTYSTLKVQPAELEDSGVYFCASSHLQGWFGANVLTFGAGSRLTVL.

The chain uses TRBV27 and TRBJ2-7; 14 nucleotides match TRBD2. Germline trimming cut 2 bases from V and 7 bases from J; bases unmatched to any gene: 4. The CDR3 covers 15 residues. In germline, CDR1 is MNHEY, CDR2 SMNVEV (reference sequence). This CDR3 reads CASSLGTSGSGEQYF. The CDR3 bases are TGTGCCAGCAGTTTAGGGACTAGCGGGAGCGGGGAGCAGTACTTC.

This clone was counted between two and nine times. CDR3 in amino acids: CASSRTALSSYEQYF. As DNA, the CDR3 is TGTGCCAGCAGTCGCACAGCACTATCTTCCTACGAGCAGTACTTC. The chain has TRBV2 and TRBJ2-7; D not resolved. This CDR3 has 15 residues. Looked up from germline, CDR1 is SNHLY and CDR2 is FYNNEI. V shed 5 bases and J shed 1 base, with 15 bases lying between them.

This sequence joins TRBV6-1 and TRBJ2-7; TRBD1 might be the D (6 bases). Trimming took 1 base from V and 5 from J, leaving 15 bases between them. The germline gives CDR1 MNHNS, CDR2 SASEGT. The CDR3 is made up of 15 amino acids. The CDR3 bases are TGTGCCAGCAGTGAAGTGTATTGGCAGGGGAACGAGCAGTACTTC. Protein product: CASSEVYWQGNEQYF.

This chain connects TRBV10-2 to TRBJ1-2; D ambiguous. Germline assignment: CDR1 WSHSY and CDR2 SAAADI. The CDR3 consists of 12 residues. This chain's CDR3 is CGVIQENYGYTF. The CDR3 DNA reads as TGCGGCGTTATTCAGGAAAACTATGGCTACACCTTC.

The chain links TRBV6-1 to TRBJ1-4; a possible D gene is TRBD1 (5 bases). This CDR3 comprises 18 residues. V lost 4 bases and J 0 bases, leaving 18 bases between the germline ends. CDR1 is MNHNS, CDR2 SASEGT, per germline. In nucleotides, the CDR3 is TGTGCCAGCAGTGGGTCAAGGGGCTCAGTTGCAACTAATGAAAAACTGTTTTTT. Translated, it gives CASSGSRGSVATNEKLFF.

The CDR3 sequence is CASSFEAGGGYNEQFF. CDR3 DNA: TGCGCCAGCAGCTTCGAAGCGGGAGGGGGATACAATGAGCAGTTCTTC. V and J are TRBV5-1 and TRBJ2-1; 10 positions match TRBD2. Germline CDR1 SGHRS, CDR2 YFSETQ. CDR3 length: 16 amino acids. J gave up 4 bases and V 2 bases, and 6 bases lay outside the gene matches.

The rearrangement uses TRBV7-8 and TRBJ2-1; TRBD2 agrees at 14 bases. Germline-derived CDR1 and CDR2 are SGHVS and FQNEAQ. Trimming at V came to 5 bases and at J to 4 bases, leaving 4 bases not matched to a gene. The CDR3 covers 16 residues. The CDR3 reads CASSQGLAGEYNEQFF. In nucleotides, the CDR3 is TGTGCCAGCAGCCAGGGACTAGCGGGGGAGTACAATGAGCAGTTCTTC.

This clone was picked up a small number of times. This chain uses TRBV27 with TRBJ1-5; 7 nucleotides align to TRBD1. This CDR3 is 16 amino acids long. J was trimmed by 6 bases and V by 5 bases; bases with no gene match: 13. CDR1 and CDR2 from the germline V gene are MNHEY and SMNVEV (reference sequence). The CDR3 is CASSDNRGVSGQPQHF. The DNA of the CDR3 is TGTGCCAGCAGTGACAACAGGGGTGTTAGCGGTCAGCCCCAGCATTTT.

This clone was counted only a few times. The chain links TRBV19 to TRBJ2-6; D remains unclear. This CDR3 has 14 amino acids. CDR1 is LNHDA and CDR2 is SQIVND in the germline V gene (reference sequence). V shed 3 bases and J shed 2 bases, with 5 bases lying between them. The CDR3 region has the DNA TGTGCCAGTAGTATGGTCACTGGGGCCAACGTCCTGACTTTC. As protein: CASSMVTGANVLTF.

The chain recombines TRBV7-6 with TRBJ2-7, with 7 positions matching TRBD1. This CDR3 is built from 14 residues. Germline V gene lookup returns CDR1 SGHVS and CDR2 FNYEAQ. Trimming at V came to 5 bases and at J to 5 bases, leaving 9 bases not matched to a gene. CDR3 sequence (DNA): TGTGCCAGCAGCGCCGCCGGGACAGAGGACGAGCAGTACTTC. Amino acid sequence: CASSAAGTEDEQYF.

About this clone: The junction differs from germline at one of its ends, possibly a read error. The chain joins TRBV7-7 to TRBJ2-3; 7 bases agree with TRBD1. Germline CDR1 is SSHAT and CDR2 is FNYEAQ (reference sequence). This CDR3 comprises 15 residues. The CDR3 DNA reads TGTGCTAGCAGCCCGGACAGGTCTGGCACAGATACGCAGTATTTT. It is translated as CASSPDRSGTDTQYF.

The rearrangement joins TRBV27 to TRBJ2-3; D not resolved. Deletions cut 9 bases from V and 3 bases from J, with 13 bases between. Germline V gene data show CDR1 as MNHEY and CDR2 as SMNVEV (reference sequence). This CDR3 comprises 13 residues. The CDR3 DNA sequence: TGTGCCAGTCTGGCTAGAGGTACAGATACGCAGTATTTT. Its translation is CASLARGTDTQYF.

The genes are TRBV7-8 and TRBJ1-5; TRBD1 is a possible D gene (5 bases). Germline values: CDR1 SGHVS, CDR2 FQNEAQ. Trimming took 2 bases from V and 11 from J, leaving 16 bases between them. This CDR3 comprises 14 residues. The CDR3 reads CASSLLGGEQTQHF. The CDR3 DNA reads as TGTGCCAGCAGCTTACTCGGAGGGGAGCAGACCCAGCATTTT. The whole variable domain, filled in from reference TRBV7-8 and TRBJ1-5, reads GAGVSQSPRYKVAKRGQDVALRCDPISGHVSLFWYQQALGQGPEFLTYFQNEAQLDKSGLPSDRFFAERPEGSVSTLKIQRTQQEDSAVYLCASSLLGGEQTQHFGDGTRLSIL.

The CDR3 DNA follows: TGTGCCAGCTCACCTGGGACTCTATGGGGGGATACGCAGTATTTT. Residues: CASSPGTLWGDTQYF. The chain couples TRBV18 to TRBJ2-3, with D tentatively TRBD2 (6 bases). Germline V CDR1 and CDR2: KGHSH, LQKENI. Trimming removed 3 bases at V and 6 bases at J, with 16 bases between. The CDR3 is 15 residues long.

V and J are TRBV7-6 and TRBJ2-2, with 11 bases lining up with TRBD2. The germline V gene encodes CDR1 SGHVS and CDR2 FNYEAQ. The CDR3 has 15 residues. Trimming at V came to 4 bases and at J to 3 bases, leaving 1 base not matched to a gene. This CDR3 is CASSSGLADTGELFF. The CDR3 DNA is TGTGCCAGCAGCTCGGGACTAGCGGACACCGGGGAGCTGTTTTTT. Full variable domain (missing parts from reference TRBV7-6 and TRBJ2-2): GAGVSQSPRYKVTKRGQDVALRCDPISGHVSLYWYRQALGQGPEFLTYFNYEAQQDKSGLPNDRFSAERPEGSISTLTIQRTEQRDSAMYRCASSSGLADTGELFFGEGSRLTVL.

The chain couples TRBV20-1 to TRBJ1-2; tentatively, D is TRBD1 (6 bases). This CDR3 is 9 amino acids long. Trimming cost V 5 bases and J 12 bases, with 10 bases left between them. Germline assignment: CDR1 DFQATT and CDR2 SNEGSKA (reference sequence). The CDR3: CSAEQGHTF. The DNA for the CDR3 is TGCAGTGCTGAACAGGGACACACCTTC.